The 30 T cell receptor beta chains presented below share a single source sample, sequenced in a study of T cell repertoires in ileal Crohn's disease. Profiling relied on immunoSEQ multiplex PCR, and the TCRdb table lists in-frame clones only, not all of them. This sample carries 25,000 to 35,000 clones, 80% to 90% of them seen once, and the ten largest clones take 4.5% to 7%. The specimen sequenced was ileal tissue. The source of these receptors is an adult with Crohn's disease.

The CDR3 sequence is CASSLEVGGYNEQFF. The CDR3, as DNA: TGTGCCAGCAGCTTAGAAGTTGGCGGCTACAATGAGCAGTTCTTC. V usage is TRBV11-2 and J usage is TRBJ2-1; D gene uncertain. V was shortened by 0 bases and J by 3 bases, with 9 bases between the two germline ends. Per the germline V gene, CDR1 is SGHAT and CDR2 is FQNNGV. The CDR3 is made up of 15 amino acids.

This chain links TRBV7-2 with TRBJ2-7; tentative D call: TRBD1 (6 bases). CDR1 SGHTA and CDR2 FQGNSA come from the germline V gene. The CDR3 is 15 residues long. V lost 6 bases, J lost 1 base, and 16 bases lay in between. The CDR3 sequence is CASRITGTSSYEQYF. CDR3 in DNA: TGTGCCAGCAGAATTACCGGGACAAGTTCCTACGAGCAGTACTTC.

The rearrangement joins TRBV7-9 to TRBJ1-1; 7 bases are shared with TRBD1. Per germline, CDR1 SEHNR and CDR2 FQNEAQ (reference sequence). The CDR3 is 14 residues long. V was clipped by 5 bases and J by 2 bases; unmatched bases: 5. The CDR3 DNA sequence: TGTGCCAGCAGCGCTACAGGGGCAAACACTGAAGCTTTCTTT. It yields the protein CASSATGANTEAFF.

The chain carries TRBV5-4 and TRBJ1-4; D perhaps matches TRBD1 (5 bases). The CDR3 runs 15 residues. The germline V and J ends were trimmed by 4 bases and 7 bases, with 17 bases remaining between them. Germline-derived CDR1 and CDR2 are SGHNT and YYREEE (reference sequence). The CDR3 protein is CASSIDGLGGEKLFF. The DNA of the CDR3 is TGTGCCAGCAGCATTGACGGGTTGGGGGGTGAAAAACTGTTTTTT.

V usage is TRBV2 and J usage is TRBJ1-5; 9 nucleotides align to TRBD1. J gave up 10 bases and V 10 bases, and 17 bases lay outside the gene matches. Germline V CDR1 and CDR2: SNHLY, FYNNEI. CDR3 length: 15 amino acids. The CDR3 DNA follows: TGTGCCACCACGCAATATAGGACAGGGGATCCTCCCCAGCATTTT. Its protein is CATTQYRTGDPPQHF.

The chain uses TRBV23-1 and TRBJ2-1; D remains unclear. TRBV23-1 is marked as an open reading frame, function uncertain. V lost 0 bases to trimming and J lost 4 bases, with 13 bases between them. The CDR3 spans 16 residues. The CDR3 nucleotides read TGCGCCAGCAGTCAATCGGCATTTCGTTCGTACAATGAGCAGTTCTTC. The encoded protein is CASSQSAFRSYNEQFF.

The chain employs TRBV7-9 and TRBJ1-3; a weak D match, TRBD1 (5 bases). Trimming took off 5 bases at V and 0 bases at J, with 14 bases between the two ends. This CDR3 region has 16 residues. CDR1 and CDR2 (germline): SEHNR, FQNEAQ (reference sequence). CDR3 loop: CASSPRQTTSGNTIYF. DNA of the CDR3: TGTGCCAGCAGCCCCCGACAGACGACCTCTGGAAACACCATATATTTT.

As DNA, the CDR3 is TGTGCCTGGAGTCTCTTGGGCATCCAGGCTGGGGCCAACGTCCTGACTTTC. Its protein product is CAWSLLGIQAGANVLTF. The chain recombines TRBV30 with TRBJ2-6; D not certain. This CDR3 comprises 17 residues. V lost 2 bases, J lost 2 bases, and 16 bases lay in between. Germline V gene lookup returns CDR1 GTSNPN and CDR2 SVGIG (reference sequence). Based on the CDR3 plus reference TRBV30 and TRBJ2-6, the full variable domain is SQTIHQWPATLVQPVGSPLSLECTVEGTSNPNLYWYRQAAGRGLQLLFYSVGIGQISSEVPQNLSASRPQDRQFILSSKKLLLSDSGFYLCAWSLLGIQAGANVLTFGAGSRLTVL.

V usage is TRBV7-9 and J usage is TRBJ2-7, with TRBD1 matching 7 bases. Germline values: CDR1 SEHNR, CDR2 FQNEAQ (reference sequence). V dropped 3 bases and J dropped 3; count of bases not matched to a gene: 5. The CDR3 covers 14 residues. CDR3 nucleotides: TGTGCCAGCAGCTTTGGGCAGGGGGACTACGAGCAGTACTTC. Its translation: CASSFGQGDYEQYF.

The chain couples TRBV9 to TRBJ2-7; no clear D. This CDR3 comprises 15 residues. Deletions cut 0 bases from V and 5 bases from J, with 15 bases between. Germline CDR1 and CDR2: SGDLS and YYNGEE. For the CDR3, the DNA is TGTGCCAGCAGCGTAGGGGTGGGCCATGAAAACGAGCAGTACTTC. Protein product: CASSVGVGHENEQYF.

V and J are TRBV27 and TRBJ1-1; D possibly corresponds to TRBD1 (5 bases). The CDR3 contains 17 residues. Trimming shortened V by 0 bases and J by 3 bases, and 17 bases separated the two germline ends. CDR1 MNHEY and CDR2 SMNVEV come from the germline V gene (reference sequence). The CDR3 reads CASSLSMPGWFDTEAFF. The CDR3 nucleotides are TGTGCCAGCAGTTTATCGATGCCAGGGTGGTTCGACACTGAAGCTTTCTTT.

The V and J genes are TRBV5-1 and TRBJ2-5; TRBD1 is a possible D gene (5 bases). The CDR3 is made up of 15 amino acids. CDR1 is SGHRS, CDR2 YFSETQ, per germline. V lost 3 bases, J lost 2 bases, and 14 bases lay in between. CDR3 sequence reads: CASSYGATAQETQYF. The DNA of the CDR3 is TGCGCCAGCAGCTACGGCGCGACAGCACAAGAGACCCAGTACTTC.

V is TRBV7-9 and J is TRBJ2-1; 13 bases align to TRBD2. Looked up from germline, CDR1 is SEHNR and CDR2 is FQNEAQ (reference sequence). Trimming at V came to 5 bases and at J to 8 bases, leaving 6 bases not matched to a gene. The length of the CDR3 is 15 residues. CDR3 sequence: CASSTGTSGVDEQFF. The CDR3, as DNA: TGTGCCAGCAGCACAGGGACTAGCGGGGTCGATGAGCAGTTCTTC. Full variable domain (remainder filled in from reference TRBV7-9 and TRBJ2-1): DTGVSQNPRHKITKRGQNVTFRCDPISEHNRLYWYRQTLGQGPEFLTYFQNEAQLEKSRLLSDRFSAERPKGSFSTLEIQRTEQGDSAMYLCASSTGTSGVDEQFFGPGTRLTVL.

The chain couples TRBV7-2 to TRBJ1-5; D may be TRBD1 (5 bases). The germline V and J ends were trimmed by 0 bases and 3 bases, with 9 bases remaining between them. Germline CDR1 reads SGHTA; CDR2 reads FQGNSA. This CDR3 has 15 residues. CDR3 nucleotides: TGTGCCAGCAGCTTAGCTAGCAGGGTCAATCAGCCCCAGCATTTT. This encodes CASSLASRVNQPQHF.

This clone was counted between two and nine times. This chain links TRBV6-1 with TRBJ2-1; 9 positions match TRBD1. Germline CDR1 MNHNS, CDR2 SASEGT. V lost 6 bases, J lost 8 bases, and 5 bases stayed unmatched. This CDR3 spans 13 amino acids. CDR3: CASRRTGDDEQFF. The DNA for the CDR3 is TGTGCCAGCAGAAGGACAGGGGACGATGAGCAGTTCTTC.

This clone showed up just once. The chain combines TRBV6-5 with TRBJ2-5; a possible D gene is TRBD2 (7 bases). V was trimmed by 3 bases and J by 5 bases, leaving 10 bases between them. The germline V gene has CDR1 MNHEY and CDR2 SVGAGI. This CDR3 is 13 amino acids long. CDR3 sequence: CASSYRGAETQYF. CDR3 nucleotides: TGTGCCAGCAGTTATCGGGGGGCCGAGACCCAGTACTTC.

This clone was recorded a few times. The chain is built from TRBV4-1 and TRBJ1-2, with 10 bases aligning to TRBD1. CDR1 MGHRA and CDR2 YSYEKL come from the germline V gene. The V segment lost 0 bases and the J segment 4 bases; nucleotides outside the gene matches: 11. The CDR3 has 18 amino acids. CDR3 in amino acids: CASSQEPGQGLALYGYTF. In nucleotides, the CDR3 is TGCGCCAGCAGCCAAGAACCGGGACAGGGGTTAGCTCTCTATGGCTACACCTTC.

The V gene is TRBV18, the J gene TRBJ1-6, with no clear D. Trimming cost V 2 bases and J 9 bases, with 14 bases left between them. Germline CDR1 reads KGHSH; CDR2 reads LQKENI. This CDR3 comprises 15 residues. The CDR3 DNA reads TGTGCCAGCTCACCAAATGAGGGAACCGGTTCACCCCTCCACTTT. Translation gives CASSPNEGTGSPLHF.

The J gene is TRBJ2-7, the V gene TRBV4-3; D gene uncertain. The CDR3 contains 13 residues. With 4 bases removed from V and 1 base from J, the gap between germline ends came to 8 bases. CDR1 and CDR2 (germline): LGHNA, YSLEER. The CDR3 loop reads CASSRDTSYEQYF. In DNA, the CDR3 is TGCGCCAGCAGCCGCGACACTTCCTACGAGCAGTACTTC.

The rearrangement joins TRBV5-1 to TRBJ2-1; 9 bases fit TRBD2. With V trimmed by 0 bases and J by 6 bases, 4 bases remained unmatched. Germline CDR1 reads SGHRS; CDR2 reads YFSETQ. This CDR3 has 15 amino acids. The CDR3 sequence is CASSLARGGVNEQFF. For the CDR3, the DNA is TGCGCCAGCAGCTTGGCCCGCGGGGGGGTCAATGAGCAGTTCTTC.

The CDR3, as DNA: TGCGCCAGCAGCCAAGATACAGACTATGGCTACACCTTC. It yields the protein CASSQDTDYGYTF. The gene calls are TRBV4-1 and TRBJ1-2; D remains ambiguous. Between the trimmed V and J ends, which lost 0 bases and 3 bases, there was a span of 5 bases. The CDR3 totals 13 residues. Looked up from germline, CDR1 is MGHRA and CDR2 is YSYEKL.

The sample holds a few counts of this clone. Additional DNA sequences in this sample encode the identical CDR3. The V call is TRBV15, the J call TRBJ2-2, with 10 bases that match TRBD1. The CDR3 covers 14 residues. Germline loops: CDR1 LNHNV, CDR2 YYDKDF (reference sequence). J was trimmed by 6 bases and V by 3 bases; bases with no gene match: 1. CDR3: CATSRDRGAGELFF. The CDR3, as DNA: TGTGCCACCAGCAGGGACAGGGGGGCCGGGGAGCTGTTTTTT.

The V gene is TRBV18, the J gene TRBJ1-2, with 10 bases aligning to TRBD1. Germline trimming cut 4 bases from V and 2 bases from J; bases unmatched to any gene: 4. The germline V gene has CDR1 KGHSH and CDR2 LQKENI. The CDR3 spans 15 residues. CDR3 region: CASSHGGQGNYGYTF. The CDR3 DNA reads TGTGCCAGCTCACACGGGGGACAGGGGAACTATGGCTACACCTTC.

A single count supports this clone. This chain links TRBV6-5 with TRBJ2-1; 7 bases map to TRBD2. V shed 6 bases, J shed 6 bases, and the junction held 11 bases outside the gene matches. CDR3 size: 15 residues. Germline-derived CDR1 and CDR2 are MNHEY and SVGAGI. CDR3 protein: CASRRRQGGSNEQFF. As DNA, the CDR3 is TGTGCCAGCAGGCGACGCCAGGGAGGGTCCAATGAGCAGTTCTTC.

The chain is built from TRBV19 and TRBJ2-7, with a tentative D call TRBD1 (6 bases). V was shortened by 7 bases and J by 1 base, with 14 bases between the two germline ends. This CDR3 contains 14 residues. CDR1 LNHDA and CDR2 SQIVND come from the germline V gene (reference sequence). CDR3: CASTLTGSSYEQYF. The CDR3 bases are TGTGCCAGTACTTTGACAGGATCATCCTACGAGCAGTACTTC.

As for this clone: Other nucleotide sequences in the sample specify the same CDR3. The CDR3 is CASTVGLAGGTDTQYF. The CDR3 nucleotides read TGTGCCAGCACCGTAGGACTAGCGGGGGGCACAGATACGCAGTATTTT. The chain carries TRBV27 and TRBJ2-3; TRBD2 aligns across 13 bases. The trim removed 7 bases at V and 1 base at J, leaving 5 bases unmatched. Per germline, CDR1 MNHEY and CDR2 SMNVEV (reference sequence). This CDR3 is 16 amino acids long.

This clone has more than one count but fewer than ten. V and J are TRBV5-4 and TRBJ2-2; D not resolved. Trimming pared 2 bases from V and 4 bases from J, leaving 12 bases between. Germline V gene data show CDR1 as SGHNT and CDR2 as YYREEE (reference sequence). CDR3 length: 15 amino acids. The CDR3 spells CASSLAGTVTGELFF. As DNA, the CDR3 is TGTGCCAGCAGCTTAGCTGGTACTGTCACCGGGGAGCTGTTTTTT. The full variable domain, its missing parts supplied by reference TRBV5-4 and TRBJ2-2, is ETGVTQSPTHLIKTRGQQVTLRCSSQSGHNTVSWYQQALGQGPQFIFQYYREEENGRGNFPPRFSGLQFPNYSSELNVNALELDDSALYLCASSLAGTVTGELFFGEGSRLTVL.

This clone was seen a single time. This chain uses TRBV9 with TRBJ2-5, with TRBD2 as a possible D gene (6 bases). The DNA end lines up better with TRBJ2-7; the J call may be wrong. Germline lookup yields CDR1 SGDLS and CDR2 YYNGEE. The CDR3 is made up of 16 amino acids. The CDR3 region is CASSPWDSTTTYEQYF. In DNA, the CDR3 is TGTGCCAGCAGCCCCTGGGACTCAACGACAACCTACGAGCAGTACTTC.

This sequence joins TRBV7-2 and TRBJ2-3; 11 bases match TRBD2. The CDR3 sequence is 16 residues long. Germline lookup yields CDR1 SGHTA and CDR2 FQGNSA. Trimming removed 4 bases from V and 3 bases from J; junction bases left unmatched: 6. The CDR3 coding sequence is TGTGCCAGCAGCTCTCTAGCGGGGGGCGGGACAGATACGCAGTATTTT. It specifies CASSSLAGGGTDTQYF. The full variable domain, completed using reference TRBV7-2 and TRBJ2-3, is GAGVSQSPSNKVTEKGKDVELRCDPISGHTALYWYRQSLGQGLEFLIYFQGNSAPDKSGLPSDRFSAERTGGSVSTLTIQRTQQEDSAVYLCASSSLAGGGTDTQYFGPGTRLTVL.

The chain combines TRBV6-6 with TRBJ2-5, with 8 positions matching TRBD2. J lost 3 bases, V lost 0 bases, and 6 bases had no gene match. Germline values: CDR1 MNHNY, CDR2 SVGAGI (reference sequence). CDR3 size: 16 residues. The CDR3 here is CASSYSKGGGKETQYF. CDR3 nucleotide sequence: TGTGCCAGCAGTTACTCGAAAGGCGGGGGGAAAGAGACCCAGTACTTC.